This T cell receptor beta chain was sequenced in a study of T cells in Graves' hyperthyroidism and ophthalmopathy. The ends lost 6 bases at V and 1 base at J; junction bases unmatched: 6. Per the germline V gene, CDR1 is SNHLY and CDR2 is FYNNEI. This CDR3 is built from 15 residues. What was amplified from RNA transcripts were TCR beta CDR3 regions. The primer set for the first-round RT-PCR of the TCR CDR3 was HTBI. TCRdb itself ran the multiplex PCR reads through MiXCR, one entry per CDR3 protein. The sample consists of about 360,000 distinct CDR3 sequences, approximately 14% of them appearing once. Sequenced: blood. This receptor was identified in a young woman with Graves' hyperthyroidism that later progressed to Graves' ophthalmopathy. The J gene is TRBJ1-1, the V gene TRBV2; 9 bases match TRBD1. This chain's CDR3 is CASRGRTGANTEAFF. The CDR3 DNA reads as TGTGCCAGCAGGGGAAGGACAGGGGCGAACACTGAAGCTTTCTTT.